This record concerns one T cell receptor (beta chain) sequence. Its specificity is not known. Use of 60 Vbeta and 13 Jbeta primers characterized the PCR. TCRdb keeps only in-frame clones here, not all; method: immunoSEQ multiplex PCR. The listing contains 35,000 to 50,000 clones. This sample is part of a study of cytomegalovirus exposure and HLA in healthy donors. About the research overall: Earlier, 200 million or so T cells were analyzed, and some 120 million unique TCR beta sequences were found among them. Study-level points and caveats: As a later analysis showed, a missense DCLRE1C variant was linked to trimming of TCR beta V- and J-genes.

The CDR3 runs 16 residues. Germline V gene data show CDR1 as SGHTA and CDR2 as FQGNSA. Between the trimmed V and J ends, which lost 0 bases and 5 bases, there was a span of 13 bases. Sample: PBMCs. The V and J genes are TRBV7-2 and TRBJ1-4; a possible D gene is TRBD1 (5 bases). The TCR comes from a male donor in good health and CMV-seronegative. The CDR3 region has the DNA TGTGCCAGCAGCTTAGCGTCAGGGTTCCTAAATGAAAAACTGTTTTTT. Its translation: CASSLASGFLNEKLFF.